This T cell receptor beta chain stems from a study of CD8 T cells in Susac syndrome. It was with random hexamers that about 0.45 to 1 ug RNA was reverse transcribed. Across 54 Vbeta and 13 Jbeta, immunoSEQ multiplex PCR amplified TCR beta CDR3. TCRdb re-derived calls from the immunoSEQ multiplex PCR reads in MiXCR, one entry per CDR3 protein. The sample yields around 190,000 distinct CDR3 sequences, approximately 93% seen once. Per the germline V gene, CDR1 is SQVTM and CDR2 is ANQGSEA. This CDR3 comprises 12 residues. V gave up 8 bases and J gave up 4 bases; unmatched junction bases: 6. As controls, healthy donors matched for age and sex were used.

The sample taken for sequencing was CD4+ T cells from PBMCs. The sequence came from a human donor in good health. The rearrangement joins TRBV29-1 to TRBJ2-3; 7 bases fit TRBD2. Here the CDR3 reads CSHLREADTQYF. The CDR3 nucleotides are TGCAGCCACCTTCGGGAGGCAGATACGCAGTATTTT.